The present TCR beta chain was sequenced within a study of molecular identifiers for immune sequencing clone quantification. As concerns this clonotype: One base away lies a much larger clone, so this may be a sequencing read error.

TCRdb re-derived calls from the PCR reads in MiXCR, one entry per CDR3 protein. The sample shows about 320,000 distinct CDR3 sequences, about 20% of them seen only once. The CDR3 covers 13 residues. V lost 0 bases, J lost 6 bases, and 9 bases lay in between. Germline CDR1 is SGHDN and CDR2 is FVKESK. The rearrangement uses TRBV14 and TRBJ2-7; D might be TRBD1 or TRBD2, each matching 5 bases. The source material was naive CD8+ T cells from blood, with Jurkat cell RNA spiked in. Subset here: FACS-sorted CD8+CD4-CCR7+CD45RA+ naive T cells. The receptor comes from a human donor in good health. Some libraries in this study had Jurkat cell RNA spiked in. The CDR3 sequence is CASSQDGAGEQYF. CDR3 in DNA: TGTGCCAGCAGCCAAGACGGGGCGGGCGAGCAGTACTTC.